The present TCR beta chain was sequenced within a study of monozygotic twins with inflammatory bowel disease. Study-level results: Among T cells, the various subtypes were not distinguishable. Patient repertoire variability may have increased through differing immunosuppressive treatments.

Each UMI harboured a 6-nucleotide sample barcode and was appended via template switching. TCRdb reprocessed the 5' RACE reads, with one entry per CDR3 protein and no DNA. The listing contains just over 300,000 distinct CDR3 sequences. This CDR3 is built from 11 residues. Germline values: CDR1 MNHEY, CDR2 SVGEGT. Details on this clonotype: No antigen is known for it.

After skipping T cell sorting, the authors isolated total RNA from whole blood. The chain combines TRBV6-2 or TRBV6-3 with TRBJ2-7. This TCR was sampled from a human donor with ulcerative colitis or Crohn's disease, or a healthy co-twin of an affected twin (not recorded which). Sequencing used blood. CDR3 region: CASSSGLEQYF.